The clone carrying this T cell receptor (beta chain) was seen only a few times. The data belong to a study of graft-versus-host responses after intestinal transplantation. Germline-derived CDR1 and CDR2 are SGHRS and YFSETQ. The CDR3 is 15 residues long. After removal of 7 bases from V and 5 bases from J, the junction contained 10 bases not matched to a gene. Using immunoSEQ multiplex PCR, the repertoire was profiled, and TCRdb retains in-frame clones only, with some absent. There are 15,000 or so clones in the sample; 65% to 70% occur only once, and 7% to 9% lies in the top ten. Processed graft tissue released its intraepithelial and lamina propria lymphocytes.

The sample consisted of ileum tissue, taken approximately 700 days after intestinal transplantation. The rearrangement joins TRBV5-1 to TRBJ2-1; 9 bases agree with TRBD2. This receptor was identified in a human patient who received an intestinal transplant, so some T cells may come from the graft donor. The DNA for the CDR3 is TGCGCCAGCTGCCCGGTAGCGGGGGCTAACAATGAGCAGTTCTTC. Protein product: CASCPVAGANNEQFF.